The clone carrying this T cell receptor beta chain showed up just a few times. Germline CDR1 and CDR2: MNHEY and SVGAGI. J gave up 1 base and V 7 bases, and 4 bases lay outside the gene matches. The length of the CDR3 is 14 residues. The data belong to a study of blood T cell repertoires in COVID-19. Study-wide context: Material from acute and convalescent COVID-19 was sourced from the United States, Italy and Spain. PBMCs, B-cell-depleted T cells, or T cells provided the cDNA or gDNA that made up the material.

Authors' data handling: For nucleated cells, counts were estimated from reference gene primer amplification. TCRdb keeps only in-frame clones here, not all; method: immunoSEQ multiplex PCR. The D gene and trimming were derived from the DNA, and the V and J assignments and clone size from that table. The data hold about 160,000 clones, with roughly nine tenths observed a single time. The receptor's source is a man between 60 and 75 years old with active or convalescent COVID-19. The chain carries TRBV6-5 and TRBJ1-1; TRBD1 agrees at 9 bases. The sample was peripheral blood. The CDR3 sequence: CASNQQGANTEAFF. CDR3 nucleotide sequence: TGTGCCAGCAATCAACAGGGGGCGAACACTGAAGCTTTCTTT.